This T cell receptor (beta chain) comes out of a study of blood T cell repertoires in COVID-19 (dated by TCRdb to 2020 to 2021). Context from the whole study: Collaborator samples came from the United States, Italy and Spain and covered acute and convalescent phases of COVID-19. The prospective study material was composed of cDNA or gDNA derived from T cells, B-cell-depleted T cells, or PBMCs. The repertoires were released in a freely available public database intended as a resource for research on the immune response to SARS-CoV-2. Where HLA class I and class II types were available, the types were taken from metadata supplied by the sample provider, not from assay-based typing. A de-identified subject ID, COVID-19 status, age in years and sex were almost always included in the sample metadata. The dataset comprised deeply sampled blood TCRbeta repertoires from subjects exposed to, actively infected with, or recovered from COVID-19. Samples were obtained from the ongoing ImmuneRACE study (first 160 participants) and from approximately 1,200 subjects provided by 6 global collaborators. Overall study outcomes, separate from this receptor: How much clinical and demographic metadata was included differed by source and by participant, and the metadata was provided uncurated.

Collaborating institutions collected whole blood in K2EDTA tubes following their own protocols. For TCRbeta analysis, collaborator samples were shipped as frozen whole blood, as isolated PBMCs, or as DNA extracted from either sample type. TCRbeta CDR3 regions were amplified from genomic DNA by means of the immunoSEQ Assay, a bias-controlled multiplex PCR. The authors' pipeline ran thus. The number of nucleated cells in each sample was estimated from the amplification of reference gene primers within the assay. To quantify the absolute abundance of each unique TCRbeta CDR3 rearrangement, sequence reads were collapsed and filtered. For each sample, productive Simpson clonality was calculated as the square root of Simpson's diversity index across productive rearrangements. TCRdb stores this immuneACCESS table with in-frame sequences only. Part of the clones is absent; in the studies checked, under half of the shortfall reflects unresolved V genes, and no reason is known for the rest. Clone size and the V and J calls come from that table; the DNA yielded D and trimming. The sample table lists approximately 240,000 clones, approximately 79% of them with a count of one. The top ten clones comprise 3% to 4% of the sample.

This clone appeared a few times. Its antigen remains undetermined. It has no much larger one-base neighbor in the sample; base qualities were not kept. Relative to germline, V is 5 bases shorter and J is 8 bases shorter, with 12 bases between their ends. CDR1 and CDR2 (MDHEN, SYDVKM) derive from the germline V gene. From its cysteine to its phenylalanine, the CDR3 spans 13 amino acids. Only the CDR3 DNA is retained, 39 bases long and in frame from the first base. The sequencing input was peripheral blood. This sequence uses TRBV28 and TRBJ1-4; the D gene cannot be resolved reliably. This sequence was found in a woman aged 40-49 years with active or convalescent COVID-19. The CDR3 protein sequence reads: CASSGSGREKLFF. The DNA sequence follows: TGTGCCAGCAGTGGATCGGGTCGGGAAAAACTGTTTTTT.